These 17 T cell receptor beta chains originate from one sample sequenced in a study of T cells after yellow fever vaccination. TCRdb itself ran the 5' RACE reads through MiXCR, one entry per CDR3 protein. The repertoire includes around 340,000 distinct CDR3 sequences, about 9.5% of them detected once, and more than 15% sits in the top ten. Specimen: PBMCs, collected on the day of the first yellow fever vaccination. These TCRs come from a young man who received the YFV17D yellow fever vaccine.

In its sample, this clonotype was seen a few times. This chain connects TRBV7-3 to TRBJ1-1; no firm D call. The CDR3 totals 18 residues. CDR1 and CDR2 (germline): SGHTA, FQGTGA. V gave up 5 bases and J gave up 0 bases, with 22 bases separating them. CDR3 protein: CASSVSLKEGLLNTEAFF. The CDR3 DNA reads TGTGCCAGCAGCGTGAGCCTAAAAGAAGGACTCCTGAACACTGAAGCTTTCTTT. Full variable domain (missing parts from reference TRBV7-3 and TRBJ1-1): GAGVSQTPSNKVTEKGKYVELRCDPISGHTALYWYRQSLGQGPEFLIYFQGTGAADDSGLPNDRFFAVRPEGSVSTLKIQRTERGDSAVYLCASSVSLKEGLLNTEAFFGQGTRLTVV.

This chain connects TRBV7-8 to TRBJ1-1, with a tentative D call TRBD1 (6 bases). Looked up from germline, CDR1 is SGHVS and CDR2 is FQNEAQ. Trimming stripped 5 bases from V and 10 bases from J, with 17 bases between. The CDR3 runs to 13 residues. CDR3 DNA sequence: TGTGCCAGCAGCCCTACGGACAGCCGGGGAGCTTTCTTT. Its protein is CASSPTDSRGAFF.

The genes are TRBV12-3 or TRBV12-4 and TRBJ2-7, with 8 bases identical to TRBD1. V shed 5 bases and J 4 bases; nucleotides not matched to a gene: 4. The CDR3 runs to 13 residues. The CDR3 bases are TGTGCCAGCAGTAGCAGGGGGCGGTACGAGCAGTACTTC. Translation: CASSSRGRYEQYF.

This clonotype showed up just a few times. The V call is TRBV28, the J call TRBJ1-2, with D unresolved. Trimming stripped 3 bases from V and 10 bases from J, with 12 bases between. Germline V CDR1 and CDR2: MDHEN, SYDVKM. The CDR3 is 12 residues long. CDR3 loop: CASSLKSANYTF. CDR3 DNA: TGTGCCAGCAGTTTGAAGTCCGCTAACTACACCTTC.

This clonotype was detected ten times or more. The chain is built from TRBV7-2 and TRBJ2-1; D is unclear. CDR3 length: 12 amino acids. The germline V gene has CDR1 SGHTA and CDR2 FQGNSA. The V end was cut by 5 bases, the J end by 4 bases, with 6 bases between. CDR3: CASSPSYNEQFF. CDR3 in DNA: TGTGCCAGCAGCCCATCGTACAATGAGCAGTTCTTC. The full variable domain, in which reference TRBV7-2 and TRBJ2-1 provide the parts outside the CDR3, is GAGVSQSPSNKVTEKGKDVELRCDPISGHTALYWYRQSLGQGLEFLIYFQGNSAPDKSGLPSDRFSAERTGGSVSTLTIQRTQQEDSAVYLCASSPSYNEQFFGPGTRLTVL.

This clonotype was counted a few times. The chain carries TRBV5-6 and TRBJ2-3, with 9 bases aligning to TRBD2. The germline CDR1 and CDR2 sequences are SGHDT and YYEEEE. Unmatched junction bases numbered 7, after V lost 3 bases and J lost 2 bases. This CDR3 region has 16 residues. CDR3 amino acids: CASSSPSGLATDTQYF. The CDR3 region has the DNA TGTGCCAGCAGCTCCCCCTCGGGACTAGCCACAGATACGCAGTATTTT.

The V gene is TRBV4-2, the J gene TRBJ1-1; 7 nucleotides match TRBD1. The CDR3 spans 14 residues. J was trimmed by 3 bases and V by 4 bases; bases with no gene match: 5. Germline V gives CDR1 LGHNA, CDR2 YNFKEQ. The CDR3 coding sequence is TGTGCCAGCAGCCTTACCGACAGGGACACTGAAGCTTTCTTT. It codes for CASSLTDRDTEAFF.

V usage is TRBV7-2 and J usage is TRBJ1-1, with 8 bases matching TRBD1. Losses at the gene ends were 5 bases for V and 3 bases for J; bases not matched to a gene: 11. Germline V CDR1 and CDR2: SGHTA, FQGNSA. The CDR3 is 16 amino acids. This chain's CDR3 is CASSHPLRRGHTEAFF. Here the CDR3 DNA reads TGTGCCAGCAGCCACCCCTTACGCAGGGGGCACACTGAAGCTTTCTTT.

J is TRBJ1-6 and V is TRBV5-1; D not resolved. The germline CDR1 and CDR2 sequences are SGHRS and YFSETQ. V was trimmed by 3 bases and J by 2 bases, leaving 6 bases between them. This CDR3 is 14 amino acids long. DNA of the CDR3: TGCGCCAGCAGCTCGGGAGCCTATAATTCACCCCTCCACTTT. Its translation: CASSSGAYNSPLHF. Full variable domain (remainder filled in from reference TRBV5-1 and TRBJ1-6): KAGVTQTPRYLIKTRGQQVTLSCSPISGHRSVSWYQQTPGQGLQFLFEYFSETQRNKGNFPGRFSGRQFSNSRSEMNVSTLELGDSALYLCASSSGAYNSPLHFGNGTRLTVT.

This clonotype was recorded a few times. This rearrangement joins TRBV7-2 to TRBJ1-2; 11 bases are a match to TRBD1. The ends lost 5 bases at V and 3 bases at J; junction bases unmatched: 5. Germline lookup yields CDR1 SGHTA and CDR2 FQGNSA. This CDR3 is built from 15 residues. This CDR3 reads CASSGSGQGDYGYTF. In DNA form, the CDR3 reads TGTGCCAGCAGCGGATCGGGACAGGGGGACTATGGCTACACCTTC.

In this sample, this clonotype turned up a few times. J is TRBJ1-5 and V is TRBV10-3; D is perhaps TRBD1 (5 bases). Germline V gives CDR1 ENHRY, CDR2 SYGVKD. Trimming shortened V by 4 bases and J by 5 bases, and 9 bases separated the two germline ends. This CDR3 spans 13 amino acids. The DNA for the CDR3 is TGTGCCATCAGTGCGGGGGTAGATCAGCCCCAGCATTTT. Protein: CAISAGVDQPQHF.

DNA for the CDR3: TGTGCCACCAGCAGAGGGGACAGGGGAGGGACCCAGTACTTC. Residues: CATSRGDRGGTQYF. The V call is TRBV15, the J call TRBJ2-5, with 10 bases fitting TRBD1. The J segment lost 7 bases and the V segment lost 1 base, leaving 3 bases of the junction unmatched. Germline V lookup: CDR1 LNHNV, CDR2 YYDKDF (reference sequence). This CDR3 spans 14 amino acids.

The rearrangement uses TRBV5-1 and TRBJ2-1, with TRBD1 matching 11 bases. After removal of 2 bases from V and 8 bases from J, the junction contained 6 bases not matched to a gene. Germline V lookup: CDR1 SGHRS, CDR2 YFSETQ. The CDR3 sequence is 15 residues long. DNA for the CDR3: TGCGCCAGCAGCTTCGGGACAGGGGGTTTCGATGAGCAGTTCTTC. As protein: CASSFGTGGFDEQFF. Complete variable domain (other parts from reference TRBV5-1 and TRBJ2-1): KAGVTQTPRYLIKTRGQQVTLSCSPISGHRSVSWYQQTPGQGLQFLFEYFSETQRNKGNFPGRFSGRQFSNSRSEMNVSTLELGDSALYLCASSFGTGGFDEQFFGPGTRLTVL.

The chain has TRBV29-1 and TRBJ1-1, with D unresolved. The germline V gene encodes CDR1 SQVTM and CDR2 ANQGSEA. CDR3 size: 13 residues. The ends were cut back, 6 bases at V and 1 base at J, with 12 bases in the middle. The CDR3 coding sequence is TGCAGCGTGACCTTACACGAGAACACTGAAGCTTTCTTT. Its translation: CSVTLHENTEAFF.

This clonotype has a count of ten or more. The chain combines TRBV7-3 with TRBJ2-2; no reliable D call. Germline V gives CDR1 SGHTA, CDR2 FQGTGA. The CDR3 runs to 12 residues. The V end was cut by 5 bases, the J end by 3 bases, with 4 bases between. The CDR3 DNA is TGTGCCAGCAGCACTTACACCGGGGAGCTGTTTTTT. Its translation: CASSTYTGELFF. Filled out from reference TRBV7-3 and TRBJ2-2, the complete variable domain reads GAGVSQTPSNKVTEKGKYVELRCDPISGHTALYWYRQSLGQGPEFLIYFQGTGAADDSGLPNDRFFAVRPEGSVSTLKIQRTERGDSAVYLCASSTYTGELFFGEGSRLTVL.

This clonotype came up many times. This chain links TRBV12-3 or TRBV12-4 with TRBJ2-3; D is ambiguous. V shed 5 bases and J shed 6 bases, with 9 bases lying between them. CDR3 length: 12 residues. In DNA form, the CDR3 reads TGTGCCAGCAGTCTCACGGCGGATACGCAGTATTTT. This sequence encodes CASSLTADTQYF.

Many counts were recorded for this clonotype. V and J are TRBV5-1 and TRBJ2-7, with a possible D match to TRBD1 (6 bases). Germline V CDR1 and CDR2: SGHRS, YFSETQ. V was shortened by 4 bases and J by 3 bases, with 17 bases between the two germline ends. The CDR3 is 15 residues long. CDR3 region: CASSRMDIRGYEQYF. CDR3 nucleotides: TGCGCCAGCAGCCGGATGGATATCAGGGGCTACGAGCAGTACTTC.